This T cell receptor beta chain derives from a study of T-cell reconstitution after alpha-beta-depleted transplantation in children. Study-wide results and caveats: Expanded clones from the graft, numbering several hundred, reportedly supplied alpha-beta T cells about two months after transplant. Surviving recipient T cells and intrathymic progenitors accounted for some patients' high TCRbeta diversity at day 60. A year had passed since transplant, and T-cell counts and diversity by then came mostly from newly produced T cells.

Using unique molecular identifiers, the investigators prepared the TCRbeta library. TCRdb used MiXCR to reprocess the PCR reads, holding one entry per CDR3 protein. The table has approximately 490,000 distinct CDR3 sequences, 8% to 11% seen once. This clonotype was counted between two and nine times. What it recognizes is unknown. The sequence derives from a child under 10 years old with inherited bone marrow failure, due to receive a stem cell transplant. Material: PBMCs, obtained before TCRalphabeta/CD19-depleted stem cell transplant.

In nucleotides, the CDR3 is TGTGCCAGCAGCTTAGACAGTCTTCTCCACGAGCAGTACTTC. Translated, it gives CASSLDSLLHEQYF. The chain employs TRBV7-9 and TRBJ2-7; D ambiguous. Between the trimmed V and J ends, which lost 1 base and 5 bases, there was a span of 12 bases. This CDR3 has 14 amino acids. Germline CDR1 reads SEHNR; CDR2 reads FQNEAQ (reference sequence).